This T cell receptor beta chain was observed in a study of control samples from healthy donors and cancer patients. The CDR3 spans 18 residues. Germline assignment: CDR1 LGHNA and CDR2 YSLEER. After removal of 0 bases from V and 6 bases from J, the junction contained 11 bases not matched to a gene. The assay was immunoSEQ multiplex PCR, and TCRdb's table has in-frame clones only and misses some. The table lists fewer than 50,000 clones, around 90% of them singletons. This receptor was obtained from a man aged 25 to 40 with colorectal cancer. This sequence joins TRBV4-3 and TRBJ2-3, with 11 positions matching TRBD2. Sequenced: PBMCs. The CDR3 protein is CASSQEVAGLAVGDTQYF. The CDR3 nucleotides read TGCGCCAGCAGCCAAGAAGTAGCGGGACTAGCGGTAGGGGATACGCAGTATTTT.